A selection of T cell receptor beta chains follows, all from one sample in a study of T cell responses to AZD1222 COVID-19 vaccine. The assay was immunoSEQ multiplex PCR, and TCRdb's table has in-frame clones only and misses some. The sample lists 150,000 to 200,000 clones, 75% to 90% seen once, with around 5.8% in the top ten. This specimen was peripheral blood, taken on day 0 of AZD1222 vaccination. The receptor source for this set is an adult in good health. CDR3s include the opening cysteine and the closing phenylalanine or tryptophan. The order of the fields is D gene, clone size, J gene, V gene, CDR3 DNA, CDR3 protein. A D gene is named only where the DNA matches it firmly. The size field is filled for only some rows; it gives once, few, many or a size class.

>TRBD1|-|TRBJ1-5|TRBV2
TGTGCCACCGGCACAGGGGGCGGGACCGTTCAGCCCCAGCATTTT
CATGTGGGTVQPQHF
>-|-|TRBJ2-7|TRBV6-1
TGTGCCAGCAGTGAATCTTGGGTTAGCTACGAGCAGTACTTC
CASSESWVSYEQYF
>-|-|TRBJ2-7|TRBV28
TGTGCCAGCAGTGCCTCCGGGACATTAGGGGACGAGCAGTACTTC
CASSASGTLGDEQYF
>-|-|TRBJ2-2|TRBV19
TGTGCCAGTAGTATTCTTTCGGGGGATATCGGGGAGCTGTTTTTT
CASSILSGDIGELFF
>-|-|TRBJ1-4|TRBV30
TGTGCCTGGAGTGGGCGTGAAAAACTGTTTTTT
CAWSGREKLFF
>-|-|TRBJ2-7|TRBV28
TGTGCCAGCAGTCCGGATGGTGTCCGGACCTACGAGCAGTACTTC
CASSPDGVRTYEQYF
>TRBD2|-|TRBJ2-7|TRBV24-1
TGTGCCACCTCCCTAGCGGGAGGGTACGAGCAGTACTTC
CATSLAGGYEQYF
>TRBD1|-|TRBJ2-7|TRBV29-1
TGCAGCGTCGGTTGGGACAGGGAGAATCCGTACTTC
CSVGWDRENPYF
>-|-|TRBJ2-7|TRBV12-3/TRBV12-4
TGTGCCAGCAGCCGGGACCCAGACGAGCAGTACTTC
CASSRDPDEQYF
>-|-|TRBJ2-3|TRBV25-1
TGTGCCAGCAGTGAATCTGGGGGAGATACGCAGTATTTT
CASSESGGDTQYF
>TRBD1|-|TRBJ1-2|TRBV7-9
TGTGCCAGCAGCTCAACGATCGGACAGGGAGGTGGCTATGGCTACACCTTC
CASSSTIGQGGGYGYTF
>TRBD1|-|TRBJ2-1|TRBV15
TGTGCCACCACCAGCGTGCCGGGACAGTGGCACAATGAGCAGTTCTTC
CATTSVPGQWHNEQFF
>TRBD2|-|TRBJ2-5|TRBV15
TGTGCCACCAGCAGAGGGGATCTTAGCGGGTCCTTTTACCAAGAGACCCAGTACTTC
CATSRGDLSGSFYQETQYF
>-|few|TRBJ1-1|TRBV19
TGTGCCAGTAATGACGTAGAAAACACTGAAGCTTTCTTT
CASNDVENTEAFF
>TRBD1|-|TRBJ2-7|TRBV19
TGTGCCAGTAGTAGACGGGACAGCACGGGGACCTACGAGCAGTACTTC
CASSRRDSTGTYEQYF
>-|-|TRBJ1-2|TRBV4-1
TGCGCCAGCAGCCAAGGGGCCTATGGCTACACCTTC
CASSQGAYGYTF
>-|-|TRBJ1-5|TRBV6-6
TGTGCCAGCACGATAGGACAGACAGAGAATCAGCCCCAGCATTTT
CASTIGQTENQPQHF
>-|once|TRBJ2-1|TRBV5-1
TGCGCCAGCGGGTTACCGGGTTCTCGTGAGCAGTTCTTC
CASGLPGSREQFF
>-|few|TRBJ2-7|TRBV12-3/TRBV12-4
TGTGCCAGTCTAACGGGGACCGAGCAGTACTTC
CASLTGTEQYF
>-|-|TRBJ2-3|TRBV11-3
TGTGCCAGCAGCTTAGGTTCCTCTCCCACAGATACGCAGTATTTT
CASSLGSSPTDTQYF
>TRBD1|once|TRBJ1-2|TRBV24-1
TGTGCCACCAGTGACACGGGACAGGGGGCTCGTGGCTACACCTTC
CATSDTGQGARGYTF
>-|once|TRBJ2-2|TRBV5-1
TGCGCCAGCAGCTTGACTAGTTCATACACCGGGGAGCTGTTTTTT
CASSLTSSYTGELFF
>-|-|TRBJ2-3|TRBV7-2
TGTGCCAGCAGTCTGTCCGGGGTCACAGATACGCAGTATTTT
CASSLSGVTDTQYF
>-|-|TRBJ2-5|TRBV19
TGTGCCAGTAGTGAGCAAGAGACCCAGTACTTC
CASSEQETQYF
>-|once|TRBJ2-3|TRBV10-3
TGTGCCATCAGTGAGGGCCGGGGCTATGGCACAGATACGCAGTATTTT
CAISEGRGYGTDTQYF
>-|few|TRBJ2-1|TRBV7-9
TGTGCCAGCAGCTTAGAGGTGTGGGGGACTGAGCAGTTCTTC
CASSLEVWGTEQFF
>TRBD1|-|TRBJ1-3|TRBV4-3
TGCGCCAGCAGCCAAGATTGGTCTGGACAGGGGGGAATCTCTGGAAACACCATATATTTT
CASSQDWSGQGGISGNTIYF
>-|-|TRBJ1-1|TRBV6-6
TGTGCCAGCAGTGCCTATGGACAGATCAACACTGAAGCTTTCTTT
CASSAYGQINTEAFF
>-|-|TRBJ1-3|TRBV6-5
TGTGCCAGCAATTTCGGGGGACGGGGTGGAAACACCATATATTTT
CASNFGGRGGNTIYF
>-|-|TRBJ2-7|TRBV2
TGTGCCAGCAGTGAGTATTACGAGCAGTACTTC
CASSEYYEQYF
>-|-|TRBJ2-3|TRBV5-4
TGTGCCAGCAGCTTGGGTCGGGGATTAACAACAGATACGCAGTATTTT
CASSLGRGLTTDTQYF
>TRBD1|-|TRBJ1-2|TRBV4-3
TGCGCCAGCAGCCAACAAAAAGGACAGGAAGGCTACACCTTC
CASSQQKGQEGYTF
>TRBD1|-|TRBJ2-5|TRBV28
TGTGCCAGCAGTTTGGGGGGACAGGGAGGTCAAGAGACCCAGTACTTC
CASSLGGQGGQETQYF
>TRBD2|-|TRBJ2-5|TRBV29-1
TGCAGCGTTGTGGGGGGGGAGAAGGAGACCCAGTACTTC
CSVVGGEKETQYF
>-|-|TRBJ1-5|TRBV2
TGTGCCAGCAGTGGCCAGGGCCCCGGTCCCCAGCATTTT
CASSGQGPGPQHF